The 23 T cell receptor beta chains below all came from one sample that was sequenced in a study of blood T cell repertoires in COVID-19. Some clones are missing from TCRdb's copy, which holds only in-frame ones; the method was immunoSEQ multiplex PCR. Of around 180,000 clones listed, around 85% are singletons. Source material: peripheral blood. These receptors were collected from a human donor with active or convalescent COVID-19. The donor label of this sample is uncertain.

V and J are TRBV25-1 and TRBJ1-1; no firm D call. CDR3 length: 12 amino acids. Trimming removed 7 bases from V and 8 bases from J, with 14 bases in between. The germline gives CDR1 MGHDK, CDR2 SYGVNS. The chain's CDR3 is CASINRLGEAFF. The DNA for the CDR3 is TGTGCCAGCATCAACCGCCTCGGGGAAGCTTTCTTT. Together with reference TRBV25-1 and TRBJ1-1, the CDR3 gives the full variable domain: EADIYQTPRYLVIGTGKKITLECSQTMGHDKMYWYQQDPGMELHLIHYSYGVNSTEKGDLSSESTVSRIRTEHFPLTLESARPSHTSQYLCASINRLGEAFFGQGTRLTVV.

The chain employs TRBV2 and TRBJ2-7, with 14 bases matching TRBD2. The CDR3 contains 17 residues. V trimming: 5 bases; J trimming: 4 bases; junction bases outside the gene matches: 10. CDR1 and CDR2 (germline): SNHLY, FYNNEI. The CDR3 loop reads CASSPSRTSGGLYEQYF. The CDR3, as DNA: TGTGCCAGCAGTCCTTCTAGGACTAGCGGGGGGTTGTACGAGCAGTACTTC. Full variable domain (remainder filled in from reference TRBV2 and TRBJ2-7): EPEVTQTPSHQVTQMGQEVILRCVPISNHLYFYWYRQILGQKVEFLVSFYNNEISEKSEIFDDQFSVERPDGSNFTLKIRSTKLEDSAMYFCASSPSRTSGGLYEQYFGPGTRLTVT.

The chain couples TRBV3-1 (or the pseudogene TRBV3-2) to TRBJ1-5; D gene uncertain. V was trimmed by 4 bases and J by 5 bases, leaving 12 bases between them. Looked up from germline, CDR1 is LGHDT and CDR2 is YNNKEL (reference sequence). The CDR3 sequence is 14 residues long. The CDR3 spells CASSPSTRDQPQHF. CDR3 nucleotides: TGTGCCAGCAGCCCTAGTACGAGGGATCAGCCCCAGCATTTT.

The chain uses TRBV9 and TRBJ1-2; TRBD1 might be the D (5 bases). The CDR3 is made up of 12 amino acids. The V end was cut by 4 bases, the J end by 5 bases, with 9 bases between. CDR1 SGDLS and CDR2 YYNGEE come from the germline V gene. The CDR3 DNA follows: TGTGCCAGCAGCAGCCAGGGTTATGGCTACACCTTC. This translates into CASSSQGYGYTF.

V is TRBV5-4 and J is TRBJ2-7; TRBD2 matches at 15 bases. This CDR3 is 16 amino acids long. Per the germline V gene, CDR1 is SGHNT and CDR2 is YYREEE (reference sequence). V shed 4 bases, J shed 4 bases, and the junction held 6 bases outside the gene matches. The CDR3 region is CASSPPGLAGGYEQYF. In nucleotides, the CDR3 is TGTGCCAGCAGCCCCCCTGGACTAGCGGGGGGGTACGAGCAGTACTTC.

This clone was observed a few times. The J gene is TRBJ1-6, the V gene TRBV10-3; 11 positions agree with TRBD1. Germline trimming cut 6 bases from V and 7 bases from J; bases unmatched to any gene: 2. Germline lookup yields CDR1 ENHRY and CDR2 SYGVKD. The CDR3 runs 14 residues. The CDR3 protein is CAISRTGGNSPLHF. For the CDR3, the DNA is TGTGCCATCAGCCGGACAGGGGGCAATTCACCCCTCCACTTT.

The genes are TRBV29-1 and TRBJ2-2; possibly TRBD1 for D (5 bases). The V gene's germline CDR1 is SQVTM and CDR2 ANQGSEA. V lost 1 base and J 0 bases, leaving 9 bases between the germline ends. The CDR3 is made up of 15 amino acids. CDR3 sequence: CSVEGQGTNTGELFF. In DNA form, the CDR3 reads TGCAGCGTTGAAGGGCAGGGAACGAACACCGGGGAGCTGTTTTTT.

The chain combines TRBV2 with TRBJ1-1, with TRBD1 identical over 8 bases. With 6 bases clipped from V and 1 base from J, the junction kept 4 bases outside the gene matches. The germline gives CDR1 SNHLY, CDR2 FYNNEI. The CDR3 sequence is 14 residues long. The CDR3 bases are TGTGCCAGCAGGGTACAGGGGGGGAACACTGAAGCTTTCTTT. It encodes CASRVQGGNTEAFF.

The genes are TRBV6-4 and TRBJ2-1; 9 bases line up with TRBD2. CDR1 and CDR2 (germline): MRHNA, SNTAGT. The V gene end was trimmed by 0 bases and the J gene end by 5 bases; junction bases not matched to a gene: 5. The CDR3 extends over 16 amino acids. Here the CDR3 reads CASSDSRLAGHNEQFF. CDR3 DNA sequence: TGTGCCAGCAGTGACTCACGGCTAGCGGGACACAATGAGCAGTTCTTC.

The CDR3 DNA is TGTGCCAGCAGCTCCGCAGGGAGGGGAAACATTCAGTACTTC. This sequence encodes CASSSAGRGNIQYF. The chain couples TRBV14 to TRBJ2-4; 7 nucleotides match TRBD2. Germline loops: CDR1 SGHDN, CDR2 FVKESK. The ends lost 5 bases at V and 6 bases at J; junction bases unmatched: 7. The length of the CDR3 is 14 residues.

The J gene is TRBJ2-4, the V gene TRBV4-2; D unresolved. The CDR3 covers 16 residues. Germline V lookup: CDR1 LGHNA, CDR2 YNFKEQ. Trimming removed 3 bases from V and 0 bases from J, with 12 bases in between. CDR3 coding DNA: TGTGCCAGCAGCCAGAGTCGAATTTTAGCCAAAAACATTCAGTACTTC. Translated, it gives CASSQSRILAKNIQYF.

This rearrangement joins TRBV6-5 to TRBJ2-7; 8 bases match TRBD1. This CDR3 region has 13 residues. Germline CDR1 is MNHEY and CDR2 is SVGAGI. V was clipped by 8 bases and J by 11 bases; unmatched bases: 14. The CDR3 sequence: CASGVPGQVRKYF. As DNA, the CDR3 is TGTGCCAGCGGAGTCCCGGGACAGGTTCGAAAGTACTTC.

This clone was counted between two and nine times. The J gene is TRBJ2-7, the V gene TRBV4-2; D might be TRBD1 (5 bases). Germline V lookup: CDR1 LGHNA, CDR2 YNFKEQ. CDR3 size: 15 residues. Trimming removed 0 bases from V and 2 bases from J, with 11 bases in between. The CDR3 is CASSQDLIRAYEQYF. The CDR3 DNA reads TGTGCCAGCAGCCAAGATCTTATCAGGGCCTACGAGCAGTACTTC.

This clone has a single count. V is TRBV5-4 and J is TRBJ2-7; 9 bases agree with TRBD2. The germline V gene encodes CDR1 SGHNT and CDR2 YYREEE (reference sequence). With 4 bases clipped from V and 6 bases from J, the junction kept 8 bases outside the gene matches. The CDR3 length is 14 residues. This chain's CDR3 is CASSQLAGSGEQYF. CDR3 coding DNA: TGTGCCAGCAGCCAACTAGCGGGCTCGGGCGAGCAGTACTTC.

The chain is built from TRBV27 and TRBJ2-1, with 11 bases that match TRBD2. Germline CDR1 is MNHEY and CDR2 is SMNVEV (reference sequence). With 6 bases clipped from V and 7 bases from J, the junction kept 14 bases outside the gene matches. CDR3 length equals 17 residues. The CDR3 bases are TGTGCCAGCAGCACCCAACCGGGACTAGCGGATCCTAATGAGCAGTTCTTC. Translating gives CASSTQPGLADPNEQFF.

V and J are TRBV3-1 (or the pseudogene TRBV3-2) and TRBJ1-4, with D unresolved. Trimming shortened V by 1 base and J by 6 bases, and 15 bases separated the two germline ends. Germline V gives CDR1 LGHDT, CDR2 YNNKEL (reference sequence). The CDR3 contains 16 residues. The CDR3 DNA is TGTGCCAGCAGCCAAGTTCTCGTCGGGGTGGATGAAAAACTGTTTTTT. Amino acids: CASSQVLVGVDEKLFF.

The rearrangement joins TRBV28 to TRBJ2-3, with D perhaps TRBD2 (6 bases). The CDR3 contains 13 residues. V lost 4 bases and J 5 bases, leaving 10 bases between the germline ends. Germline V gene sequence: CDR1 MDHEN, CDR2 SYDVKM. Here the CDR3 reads CASSWRGVDTQYF. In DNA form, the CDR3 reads TGTGCCAGCAGTTGGAGGGGTGTAGATACGCAGTATTTT.

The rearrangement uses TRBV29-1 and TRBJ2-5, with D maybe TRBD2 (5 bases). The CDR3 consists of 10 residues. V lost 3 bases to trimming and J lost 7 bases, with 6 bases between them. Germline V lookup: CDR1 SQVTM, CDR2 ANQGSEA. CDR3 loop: CSVDEGTQYF. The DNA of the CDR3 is TGCAGCGTTGATGAGGGGACCCAGTACTTC.

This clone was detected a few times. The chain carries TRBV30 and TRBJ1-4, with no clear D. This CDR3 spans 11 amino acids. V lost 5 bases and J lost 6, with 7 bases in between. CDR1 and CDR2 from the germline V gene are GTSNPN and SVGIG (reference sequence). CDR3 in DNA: TGTGCCTGGGGGTCCTATGAAAAACTGTTTTTT. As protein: CAWGSYEKLFF.

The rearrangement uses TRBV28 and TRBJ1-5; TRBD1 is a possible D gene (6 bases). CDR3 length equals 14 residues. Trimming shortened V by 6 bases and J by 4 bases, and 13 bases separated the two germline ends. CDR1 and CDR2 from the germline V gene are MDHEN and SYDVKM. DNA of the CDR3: TGTGCCAGCAGCCCCCCAGGGGTGAATCAGCCCCAGCATTTT. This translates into CASSPPGVNQPQHF.

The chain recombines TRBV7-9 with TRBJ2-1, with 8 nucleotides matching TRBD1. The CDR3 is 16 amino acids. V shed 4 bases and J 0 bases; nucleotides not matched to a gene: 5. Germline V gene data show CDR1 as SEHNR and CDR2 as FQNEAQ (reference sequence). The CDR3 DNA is TGTGCCAGCAGCTCGGGACAGGCTAGCTCCTACAATGAGCAGTTCTTC. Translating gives CASSSGQASSYNEQFF.

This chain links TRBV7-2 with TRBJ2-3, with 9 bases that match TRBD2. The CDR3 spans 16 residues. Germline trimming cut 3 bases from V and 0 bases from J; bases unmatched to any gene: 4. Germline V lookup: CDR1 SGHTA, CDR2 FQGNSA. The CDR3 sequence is CASSLMTSGSTDTQYF. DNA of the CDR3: TGTGCCAGCAGCTTGATGACTAGCGGTAGCACAGATACGCAGTATTTT.

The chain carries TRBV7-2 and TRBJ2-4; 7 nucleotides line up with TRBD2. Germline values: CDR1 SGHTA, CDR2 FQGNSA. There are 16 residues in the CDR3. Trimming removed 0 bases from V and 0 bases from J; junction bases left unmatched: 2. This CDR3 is CASSLAGGGAKNIQYF. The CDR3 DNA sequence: TGTGCCAGCAGCTTAGCTGGCGGGGGAGCCAAAAACATTCAGTACTTC.